Listed here are 10 T cell receptor beta chains from one sample, sequenced in a study of blood T cell repertoires in COVID-19. The assay was immunoSEQ multiplex PCR, and TCRdb's table has in-frame clones only and misses some. This sample has more than 100,000 clones; approximately 83% occur once, and the top ten carry 4% to 5%. Sequencing was carried out using peripheral blood. These receptors originate from a woman aged 70-85 years with acute or convalescent COVID-19.

The V call is TRBV7-2, the J call TRBJ2-1; 15 bases are shared with TRBD2. Germline V lookup: CDR1 SGHTA, CDR2 FQGNSA. This CDR3 is 16 amino acids long. With 4 bases clipped from V and 7 bases from J, the junction kept 5 bases outside the gene matches. CDR3 nucleotides: TGTGCCAGCAGCTCAGGACTAGCGGGGGGGCTAAATGAGCAGTTCTTC. Translating it yields CASSSGLAGGLNEQFF.

This clone was found a few times. The V and J genes are TRBV29-1 and TRBJ1-2, with TRBD1 matching 10 bases. The CDR3 is 13 residues long. Germline loops: CDR1 SQVTM, CDR2 ANQGSEA. Germline trimming cut 4 bases from V and 5 bases from J; bases unmatched to any gene: 4. CDR3 in DNA: TGCAGCGTTGTAGGGGGACAGGGGTATGGCTACACCTTC. Its translation is CSVVGGQGYGYTF.

This chain joins TRBV29-1 and TRBJ1-1; a possible D gene is TRBD1 (5 bases). This CDR3 contains 14 residues. Deletions cut 4 bases from V and 1 base from J, with 13 bases between. The germline V gene has CDR1 SQVTM and CDR2 ANQGSEA. The CDR3 DNA sequence: TGCAGCGTTGTACCGACAGACCCGAACACTGAAGCTTTCTTT. Translated: CSVVPTDPNTEAFF.

The genes are TRBV19 and TRBJ2-2; D may be TRBD1 (6 bases). The CDR3 length is 14 residues. Germline V gives CDR1 LNHDA, CDR2 SQIVND (reference sequence). V was trimmed by 7 bases and J by 2 bases, leaving 11 bases between them. This CDR3 reads CASTRQANTGELFF. As DNA, the CDR3 is TGTGCCAGTACGCGACAGGCCAACACCGGGGAGCTGTTTTTT.

CDR3 sequence reads: CASGTGVGGDTQYF. CDR3 nucleotide sequence: TGTGCTAGTGGTACAGGGGTAGGAGGAGATACGCAGTATTTT. V usage is TRBV12-5 and J usage is TRBJ2-3; 7 nucleotides line up with TRBD1. V was clipped by 5 bases and J by 5 bases; unmatched bases: 7. This CDR3 contains 14 residues. Germline CDR1 and CDR2: LGHNT and FRNRAP. The full variable domain, in which reference TRBV12-5 and TRBJ2-3 provide the parts outside the CDR3, is DARVTQTPRHKVTEMGQEVTMRCQPILGHNTVFWYRQTMMQGLELLAYFRNRAPLDDSGMPKDRFSAEMPDATLATLKIQPSEPRDSAVYFCASGTGVGGDTQYFGPGTRLTVL.

The chain carries TRBV7-9 and TRBJ2-1; 8 nucleotides line up with TRBD1. The CDR3 extends over 15 amino acids. The V segment lost 5 bases and the J segment 6 bases; nucleotides outside the gene matches: 9. From germline, CDR1 is SEHNR and CDR2 FQNEAQ (reference sequence). DNA of the CDR3: TGTGCCAGCAGCCCCCGGGACAGGATTTTCAATGAGCAGTTCTTC. It is translated as CASSPRDRIFNEQFF. Full variable domain (missing parts from reference TRBV7-9 and TRBJ2-1): DTGVSQNPRHKITKRGQNVTFRCDPISEHNRLYWYRQTLGQGPEFLTYFQNEAQLEKSRLLSDRFSAERPKGSFSTLEIQRTEQGDSAMYLCASSPRDRIFNEQFFGPGTRLTVL.

The chain uses TRBV7-2 and TRBJ2-3; a possible D gene is TRBD2 (5 bases). This CDR3 region has 15 residues. Trimming left V 5 bases short and J 0 bases short, with 12 bases between. Germline values: CDR1 SGHTA, CDR2 FQGNSA. The CDR3 loop reads CASSLSTGSTDTQYF. In DNA form, the CDR3 reads TGTGCCAGCAGCCTTAGTACGGGGAGCACAGATACGCAGTATTTT.

The V and J genes are TRBV19 and TRBJ2-1; TRBD1 aligns across 8 bases. Germline trimming cut 3 bases from V and 4 bases from J; bases unmatched to any gene: 8. Germline V gene data show CDR1 as LNHDA and CDR2 as SQIVND (reference sequence). The CDR3 is 16 residues long. CDR3 protein: CASSIRRRQGYNEQFF. In nucleotides, the CDR3 is TGTGCCAGTAGTATTAGGCGAAGACAGGGGTACAATGAGCAGTTCTTC.

The genes are TRBV6-4 and TRBJ1-6; 10 bases line up with TRBD1. From germline, CDR1 is MRHNA and CDR2 SNTAGT. The CDR3 consists of 15 residues. Trimming cost V 6 bases and J 9 bases; bases outside gene matches: 8. CDR3 protein: CASRDGQGVSSPLHF. The CDR3 DNA sequence: TGTGCCAGCAGAGACGGACAGGGGGTCTCTTCACCCCTCCACTTT.

The V call is TRBV7-8, the J call TRBJ1-6; D gene unclear. Germline values: CDR1 SGHVS, CDR2 FQNEAQ. With 0 bases removed from V and 6 bases from J, the gap between germline ends came to 3 bases. CDR3 length: 13 amino acids. The CDR3 DNA follows: TGTGCCAGCAGCTTAGCGGCTAATTCACCCCTCCACTTT. The encoded protein is CASSLAANSPLHF.